These T cell receptor beta chains were read from a single sample in a study of blood T cell repertoires in COVID-19. Sequencing was performed with immunoSEQ multiplex PCR; in TCRdb, only in-frame clones are kept and a portion is missing. The sample has about 120,000 clones; about nine tenths are singletons. The sequenced material came from peripheral blood. These receptors all come from a man aged 40-49 years with acute or convalescent COVID-19. The CDR3 runs from the conserved cysteine through the conserved F or W. A D gene is named only where the DNA matches it firmly. Clone size, where shown, is once, few, many, or a class for clones that have expanded.

TRBV2,-,TRBD2,TRBJ2-3,TGTGCCAGCATTGCGGGAGGAATTTCAGATACGCAGTATTTT,CASIAGGISDTQYF
TRBV18,-,TRBD1,TRBJ1-4,TGTGCCAGCTCACCACCGCAGGGGGCACGGGAAAAACTGTTTTTT,CASSPPQGAREKLFF
TRBV5-1,-,TRBD2,TRBJ2-3,TGCGCCAGCAGCTTGGAAGTTAGCGGGCCCACAGATACGCAGTATTTT,CASSLEVSGPTDTQYF
TRBV4-1,-,-,TRBJ2-2,TGCGCCAGCAGCCAAGGTCTTAGGGGCACCGGGGAGCTGTTTTTT,CASSQGLRGTGELFF
TRBV6-5,-,TRBD1,TRBJ1-4,TGTGCCAGCAGTTACGGTGGACAGGGAAAACTGTTTTTT,CASSYGGQGKLFF
TRBV7-2,-,TRBD2,TRBJ2-7,TGTGCCAGCAGCGGGACTAGCGGGGGGTACGAGCAGTACTTC,CASSGTSGGYEQYF
TRBV19,-,TRBD1,TRBJ2-3,TGTGCCAGTAGTATAGGGACAGGGGGGCCGGATACGCAGTATTTT,CASSIGTGGPDTQYF
TRBV7-9,-,-,TRBJ1-2,TGTGCCAGCAGCTTGGGGGGGAACAGTGGCTACACCTTC,CASSLGGNSGYTF
TRBV9,-,TRBD1,TRBJ2-2,TGTGCCAGCAGCGTTGGACAGGGAGTCACCGGGGAGCTGTTTTTT,CASSVGQGVTGELFF
TRBV7-7,-,TRBD1,TRBJ1-4,TGTGCTAGCAGCTTAATGCGTGGGGGACAGGGGAGAACTAATGAAAAACTGTTTTTT,CASSLMRGGQGRTNEKLFF
TRBV9,-,-,TRBJ2-1,TGTGCCAGCAGCGTAGAACAGAATTACAATGAGCAGTTCTTC,CASSVEQNYNEQFF
TRBV19,-,TRBD1,TRBJ2-7,TGTGCCAGTAGTATAGCGGGACAGGGTACCTACGAGCAGTACTTC,CASSIAGQGTYEQYF
TRBV3-1/TRBV3-2,-,-,TRBJ2-5,TGTGCCAGCAGCCCCGACGGGCAGGGTGCCCAAGAGACCCAGTACTTC,CASSPDGQGAQETQYF
TRBV5-4,-,-,TRBJ2-5,TGTGCCAGCAGCAGCCGGGACACTGAAGAGACCCAGTACTTC,CASSSRDTEETQYF
TRBV6-6,-,TRBD2,TRBJ2-7,TGTGCCAGCGGCCAACTAGCGGGAGTAGACGAGCAGTACTTC,CASGQLAGVDEQYF
TRBV29-1,-,TRBD1,TRBJ1-2,TGCAGCGTTGAACCAGGGGGTACGCTAGGCTACACCTTC,CSVEPGGTLGYTF
TRBV5-6,-,-,TRBJ2-7,TGTGCCAGCAGCAAGGCCATGAGTAGCAGATCCTCCGAGCAGTACTTC,CASSKAMSSRSSEQYF
TRBV12-5,-,-,TRBJ2-1,TGTGCTAGTGGTTTGGTACGGAGGGGGCGGAGGGATGAGCAGTTCTTC,CASGLVRRGRRDEQFF
TRBV5-6,-,-,TRBJ2-1,TGTGCCAGCAGCTCCCTTGGAGCGCCCGAGGGCAATGAGCAGTTCTTC,CASSSLGAPEGNEQFF
TRBV4-3,-,TRBD1,TRBJ1-4,TGCGCCAGCAGCCAGGACAGGGCTGTTGAAAAACTGTTTTTT,CASSQDRAVEKLFF
TRBV7-9,-,-,TRBJ1-6,TGTGCCAGCAGCCCCCCAGGATCACCCCTCCACTTT,CASSPPGSPLHF
TRBV15,-,-,TRBJ1-5,TGTGCCACCAGCAGAGAGGCAGGGGAACGCAATCAGCCCCAGCATTTT,CATSREAGERNQPQHF
TRBV5-4,-,TRBD1,TRBJ2-3,TGTGCCAGCAGACAAGACAGGGGGACAGATACGCAGTATTTT,CASRQDRGTDTQYF
TRBV7-8,once,TRBD1,TRBJ2-7,TGTGCCAGCAGCTTAGCGCGGGGGACAGGGGGCTTCTACGAGCAGTACTTC,CASSLARGTGGFYEQYF
TRBV2,-,-,TRBJ1-6,TGTGCCAGCAGACAACGGGGGATAGCAGGTTCACCCCTCCACTTT,CASRQRGIAGSPLHF
TRBV19,once,-,TRBJ1-4,TGTGCCAGTAGTATAGCCCGGGCGGGGGGCCGTGAAAAACTGTTTTTT,CASSIARAGGREKLFF
TRBV10-3,few,-,TRBJ1-6,TGTGCCATCAGTGAACAGGCTCCCGGACAGTCACCCCTCCACTTT,CAISEQAPGQSPLHF
TRBV3-1/TRBV3-2,-,-,TRBJ1-5,TGTGCCAGCAGCCAAGATCTGGGAGGAAATCAGCCCCAGCATTTT,CASSQDLGGNQPQHF
TRBV7-2,-,-,TRBJ2-5,TGTGCCAGCAGCCCCTTGCGGGGCCAAGAGACCCAGTACTTC,CASSPLRGQETQYF
TRBV9,-,-,TRBJ1-4,TGTGCCAGCAGCTTCGCAGGGGCAGACAGTAATGAAAAACTGTTTTTT,CASSFAGADSNEKLFF
TRBV19,-,TRBD2,TRBJ2-5,TGTGCCAGTAGTATAACTAGCGGGGGCCTGGAGACCCAGTACTTC,CASSITSGGLETQYF
TRBV3-1/TRBV3-2,-,-,TRBJ2-2,TGTGCCAGCAGCCAAGATCGATGGCCCGGGGAGCTGTTTTTT,CASSQDRWPGELFF